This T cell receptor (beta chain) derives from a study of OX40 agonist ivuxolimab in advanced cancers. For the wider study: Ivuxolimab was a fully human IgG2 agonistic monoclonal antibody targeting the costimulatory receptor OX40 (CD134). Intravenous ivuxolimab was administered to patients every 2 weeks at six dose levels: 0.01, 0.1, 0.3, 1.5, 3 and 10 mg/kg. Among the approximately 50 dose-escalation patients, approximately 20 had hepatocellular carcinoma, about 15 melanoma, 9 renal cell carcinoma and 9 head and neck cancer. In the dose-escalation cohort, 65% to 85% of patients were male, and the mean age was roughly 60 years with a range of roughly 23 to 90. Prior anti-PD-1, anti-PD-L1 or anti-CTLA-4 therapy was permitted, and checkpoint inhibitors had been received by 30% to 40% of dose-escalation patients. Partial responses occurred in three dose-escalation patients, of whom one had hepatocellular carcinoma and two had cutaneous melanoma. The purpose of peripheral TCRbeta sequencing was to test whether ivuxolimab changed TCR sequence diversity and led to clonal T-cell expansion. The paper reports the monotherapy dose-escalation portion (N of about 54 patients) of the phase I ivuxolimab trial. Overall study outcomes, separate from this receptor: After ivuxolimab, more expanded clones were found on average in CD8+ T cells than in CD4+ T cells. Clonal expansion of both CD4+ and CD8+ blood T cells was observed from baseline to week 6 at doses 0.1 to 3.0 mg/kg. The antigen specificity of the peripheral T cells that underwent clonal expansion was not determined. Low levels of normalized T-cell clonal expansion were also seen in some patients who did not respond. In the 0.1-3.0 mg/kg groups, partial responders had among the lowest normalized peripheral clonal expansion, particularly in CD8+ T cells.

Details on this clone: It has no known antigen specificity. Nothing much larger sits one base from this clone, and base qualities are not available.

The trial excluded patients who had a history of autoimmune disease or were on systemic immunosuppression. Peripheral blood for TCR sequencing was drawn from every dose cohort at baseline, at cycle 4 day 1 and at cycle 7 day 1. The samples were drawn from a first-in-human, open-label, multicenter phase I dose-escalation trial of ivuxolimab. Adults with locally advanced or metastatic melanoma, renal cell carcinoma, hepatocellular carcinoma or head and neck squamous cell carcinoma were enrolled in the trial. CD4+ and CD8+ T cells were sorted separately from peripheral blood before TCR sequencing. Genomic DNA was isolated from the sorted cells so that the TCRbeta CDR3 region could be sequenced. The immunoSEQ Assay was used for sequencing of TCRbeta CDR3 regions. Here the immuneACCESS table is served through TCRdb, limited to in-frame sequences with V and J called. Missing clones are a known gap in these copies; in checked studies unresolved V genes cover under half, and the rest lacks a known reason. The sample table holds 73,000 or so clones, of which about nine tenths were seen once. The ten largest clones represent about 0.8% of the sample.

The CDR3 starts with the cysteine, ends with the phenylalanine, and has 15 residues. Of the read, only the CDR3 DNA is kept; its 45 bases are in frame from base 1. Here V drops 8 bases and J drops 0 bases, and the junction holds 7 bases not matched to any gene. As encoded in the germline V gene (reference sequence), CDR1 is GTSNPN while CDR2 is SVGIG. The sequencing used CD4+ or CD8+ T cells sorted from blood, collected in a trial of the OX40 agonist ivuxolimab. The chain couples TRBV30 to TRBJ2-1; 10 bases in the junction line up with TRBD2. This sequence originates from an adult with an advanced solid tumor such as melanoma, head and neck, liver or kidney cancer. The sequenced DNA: TGTGCCCGGGGACTAGCGCCGAGCTCCTACAATGAGCAGTTCTTC. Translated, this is CARGLAPSSYNEQFF.